These 12 T cell receptor beta chains came from one sample sequenced in a study of breast tumors, draining lymph nodes, adjacent tissues. Each CDR3 protein gets one entry after TCRdb re-called the multiplex PCR reads with MiXCR. The sample carries nearly 200,000 distinct CDR3 sequences, around 29% recorded once. Axillary draining lymph nodes of breast cancer patients supplied the node samples. The sample comprised axillary lymph node tissue. The receptors originated from a female donor with breast cancer. Some clones in this sample may be carry-over from other donors' samples.

This clonotype has only a few counts. No conserved phenylalanine or tryptophan ends this CDR3, so it is likely a read error. CDR3 nucleotide sequence: TGTGCCAGCGGGACAGGGGGGGATACGCAGTATCTT. Its protein is CASGTGGDTQYL. The chain uses TRBV9 and TRBJ2-3; 11 bases are a match to TRBD1. Germline loops: CDR1 SGDLS, CDR2 YYNGEE. Germline trimming cut 7 bases from V and 6 bases from J; bases unmatched to any gene: 1. The CDR3 sequence is 12 residues long.

This clonotype came up many times. The chain recombines TRBV5-4 with TRBJ2-5; D uncertain. V was trimmed by 0 bases and J by 5 bases, leaving 11 bases between them. The CDR3 covers 14 residues. Germline V gene lookup returns CDR1 SGHNT and CDR2 YYREEE (reference sequence). The DNA for the CDR3 is TGTGCCAGCAGCTTGGGTATAGCCTCGGAGACCCAGTACTTC. Translation: CASSLGIASETQYF.

At least ten counts were recorded for this clonotype. CDR3 protein: CASNLLGPGNTIYF. In nucleotides, the CDR3 is TGTGCCAGCAACCTCCTCGGACCGGGAAACACCATATATTTT. The rearrangement uses TRBV28 and TRBJ1-3, with D unclear. Trimming took off 7 bases at V and 4 bases at J, with 14 bases between the two ends. CDR1 and CDR2 from the germline V gene are MDHEN and SYDVKM. This CDR3 comprises 14 residues.

The genes are TRBV24-1 and TRBJ2-3; TRBD2 agrees at 11 bases. This CDR3 comprises 16 residues. CDR1 is KGHDR and CDR2 is SFDVKD in the germline V gene. V dropped 4 bases and J dropped 2; count of bases not matched to a gene: 4. The CDR3 DNA reads as TGTGCCACCAGTGACCGTAGCGGGGGGGCCACAGATACGCAGTATTTT. As protein: CATSDRSGGATDTQYF.

CDR3 region: CSVVYYPGEEQFF. In DNA form, the CDR3 reads TGCAGCGTTGTTTACTACCCAGGGGAAGAGCAGTTCTTC. This chain joins TRBV29-1 and TRBJ2-1, with a tentative D call TRBD1 (6 bases). The ends were cut back, 4 bases at V and 10 bases at J, with 17 bases in the middle. The CDR3 sequence is 13 residues long. Looked up from germline, CDR1 is SQVTM and CDR2 is ANQGSEA.

As to this clonotype: At one end, the junction sequence differs from germline, possibly due to a read error. DNA for the CDR3: TGCAGTGCTGCACTCAGCCGAGGGGGCGCCTATGGCTGCACCTTC. Protein product: CSAALSRGGAYGCTF. The chain combines TRBV20-1 with TRBJ1-2; 7 nucleotides match TRBD1. This CDR3 contains 15 residues. CDR1 is DFQATT, CDR2 SNEGSKA, per germline (reference sequence).

This clonotype came up a few times. The genes are TRBV6-5 and TRBJ2-2; 8 bases are a match to TRBD1. Germline V CDR1 and CDR2: MNHEY, SVGAGI. The CDR3 totals 16 residues. J lost 7 bases, V lost 6 bases, and 13 bases had no gene match. The CDR3 protein is CASRTRTGRTVGELFF. CDR3 nucleotides: TGTGCCAGCAGAACTCGGACAGGGAGGACAGTCGGGGAGCTGTTTTTT.

This clonotype appeared many times. J is TRBJ1-2 and V is TRBV19; D unresolved. This CDR3 contains 10 residues. Trimming took 4 bases from V and 8 from J, leaving 5 bases between them. From germline, CDR1 is LNHDA and CDR2 SQIVND (reference sequence). CDR3 nucleotide sequence: TGTGCCAGTAGTAGCGGGGGCTACACCTTC. This codes for CASSSGGYTF.

This sequence joins TRBV2 and TRBJ1-6, with TRBD1 identical over 7 bases. The CDR3 is made up of 15 amino acids. Germline assignment: CDR1 SNHLY and CDR2 FYNNEI. V was pared by 7 bases and J by 13 bases, with 16 bases of the junction left unmatched. CDR3 sequence reads: CASTVVSGTASPLHF. The CDR3 bases are TGTGCCAGCACCGTGGTTTCCGGGACAGCCTCCCCCCTCCACTTT.

This clonotype has ten or more counts. This chain connects TRBV11-2 to TRBJ1-2, with D perhaps TRBD1 (5 bases). Germline loops: CDR1 SGHAT, CDR2 FQNNGV. V was cut by 5 bases and J by 2 bases, with 12 bases left in between. This CDR3 contains 14 residues. The CDR3 reads CASSAGRVNYGYTF. The CDR3 DNA reads TGTGCCAGCAGCGCGGGCAGGGTGAACTATGGCTACACCTTC.

This clonotype was observed a few times. The V and J genes are TRBV18 and TRBJ1-2; 7 bases line up with TRBD1. The CDR3 runs to 18 residues. The ends lost 6 bases at V and 6 bases at J; junction bases unmatched: 22. The germline CDR1 and CDR2 sequences are KGHSH and LQKENI. The CDR3: CASSPGGTAGRSVDGYTF. The DNA for the CDR3 is TGTGCCAGCTCCCCGGGGGGGACAGCCGGCCGCTCGGTCGATGGCTACACCTTC.

This clonotype has at least ten counts. This chain uses TRBV15 with TRBJ2-7, with 8 positions matching TRBD1. The V and J ends lost 5 bases and 2 bases, in that order; junction bases with no gene match: 5. CDR1 is LNHNV, CDR2 YYDKDF, per germline (reference sequence). This CDR3 has 14 residues. For the CDR3, the DNA is TGTGCCACCAGCCGGACAGGGATCCCCTACGAGCAGTACTTC. Protein sequence: CATSRTGIPYEQYF.